The sequence of this T cell receptor beta chain was determined in a study of T cell responses to AZD1222 COVID-19 vaccine. Study conclusions and caveats: Clonal diversity was possibly underestimated, and white British individuals and females predominated among donors. The repertoires were collected only after the peak T cell response. Reportedly, nearly half of unique spike TCRs recognized epitopes outside B.1.351/B.1.1.7 mutations.

V was clipped by 2 bases and J by 4 bases, with 6 bases between them. CDR3 length: 14 residues. The germline V gene has CDR1 MNHEY and CDR2 SVGAGI. This clone was seen only once. The target antigen is unknown. Assay: immunoSEQ multiplex PCR; the TCRdb copy retains only in-frame clones and omits some. Of roughly 200,000 clones listed, 88% are singletons. The V and J genes are TRBV6-5 and TRBJ1-6; no clear D gene. The sample in question was peripheral blood, obtained on day 0 of AZD1222 vaccination. This sequence originates from an adult in good health. CDR3 sequence (DNA): TGTGCCAGCAGTTACCGGGGATATAATTCACCCCTCCACTTT. Its protein is CASSYRGYNSPLHF.